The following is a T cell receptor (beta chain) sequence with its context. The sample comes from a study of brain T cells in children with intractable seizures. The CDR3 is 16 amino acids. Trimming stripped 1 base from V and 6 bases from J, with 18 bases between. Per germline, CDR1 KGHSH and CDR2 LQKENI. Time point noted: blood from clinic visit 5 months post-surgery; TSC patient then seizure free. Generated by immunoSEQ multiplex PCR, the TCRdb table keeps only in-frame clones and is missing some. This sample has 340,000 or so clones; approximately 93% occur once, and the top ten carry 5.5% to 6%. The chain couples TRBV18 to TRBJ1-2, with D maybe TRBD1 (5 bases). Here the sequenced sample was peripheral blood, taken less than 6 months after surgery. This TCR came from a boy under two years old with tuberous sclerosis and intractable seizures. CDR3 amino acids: CASSPLVDRKEDGYTF. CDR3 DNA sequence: TGTGCCAGCTCACCACTGGTAGACAGAAAGGAAGATGGCTACACCTTC.